The 21 T cell receptor beta chains below all came from one sample that was sequenced in a study of blood T cell repertoires in COVID-19. The table came from immunoSEQ multiplex PCR; TCRdb's copy has only in-frame clones and leaves some out. The table lists some 60,000 clones, over 75% of them singletons. Sequenced: peripheral blood. These receptors came from a human donor in a cohort sampled during active COVID-19.

The chain carries TRBV19 and TRBJ1-1, with 12 bases fitting TRBD1. In germline, CDR1 is LNHDA, CDR2 SQIVND (reference sequence). The CDR3 is 17 amino acids. The V and J ends lost 2 bases and 2 bases, in that order; junction bases with no gene match: 6. CDR3 in amino acids: CASSILGQGARNTEAFF. Written as DNA, the CDR3 is TGTGCCAGTAGTATATTGGGACAGGGGGCAAGAAACACTGAAGCTTTCTTT. Using reference TRBV19 and TRBJ1-1 for the parts outside the CDR3, the full variable domain is DGGITQSPKYLFRKEGQNVTLSCEQNLNHDAMYWYRQDPGQGLRLIYYSQIVNDFQKGDIAEGYSVSREKKESFPLTVTSAQKNPTAFYLCASSILGQGARNTEAFFGQGTRLTVV.

The V gene is TRBV18, the J gene TRBJ1-5; TRBD1 aligns across 7 bases. The CDR3 loop spans 19 amino acids. Looked up from germline, CDR1 is KGHSH and CDR2 is LQKENI. The V and J ends lost 6 bases and 1 base, in that order; junction bases with no gene match: 18. The CDR3 here is CASSGQAKGGVRSNQPQHF. The CDR3 DNA reads as TGTGCCAGCTCTGGACAGGCCAAAGGGGGAGTAAGGAGCAATCAGCCCCAGCATTTT.

The chain links TRBV12-2 to TRBJ1-2; TRBD1 reflects the table's D call only, with no check against the DNA. TRBV12-2 is reported as a pseudogene. The CDR3 spans 16 residues. CDR3 nucleotide sequence: TGTGCAAGTCGCCAAACCAGACAGGACCTTCACTATGGCTACACCTTC. Encoded protein: CASRQTRQDLHYGYTF.

The chain couples TRBV3-1 (or the pseudogene TRBV3-2) to TRBJ2-1; D is uncertain. The CDR3 has 13 residues. Germline-derived CDR1 and CDR2 are LGHDT and YNNKEL (reference sequence). V shed 1 base and J shed 2 bases, with 3 bases lying between them. The CDR3 nucleotides are TGTGCCAGCAGCCAAGCGGCCTACAATGAGCAGTTCTTC. It is translated as CASSQAAYNEQFF.

This clone was seen just once. This chain joins TRBV30 and TRBJ2-1, with 8 bases lining up with TRBD1. V was clipped by 4 bases and J by 1 base; unmatched bases: 12. CDR1 is GTSNPN and CDR2 is SVGIG in the germline V gene (reference sequence). The CDR3 runs to 17 residues. The CDR3 spells CAWTTHRGISSYNEQFF. CDR3 sequence (DNA): TGTGCCTGGACGACGCACAGGGGGATCAGTTCCTACAATGAGCAGTTCTTC.

V gene TRBV9 combines with J gene TRBJ1-2, with 9 bases identical to TRBD1. Looked up from germline, CDR1 is SGDLS and CDR2 is YYNGEE. V trimming: 1 base; J trimming: 7 bases; junction bases outside the gene matches: 11. CDR3 size: 16 residues. CDR3 protein: CASSVSGQGQGGGYTF. CDR3 sequence (DNA): TGTGCCAGCAGCGTATCCGGACAGGGGCAAGGGGGTGGCTACACCTTC.

This clone was observed once. The chain joins TRBV2 to TRBJ2-5; 8 bases line up with TRBD2. Trimming cost V 4 bases and J 2 bases; bases outside gene matches: 6. This CDR3 contains 15 residues. Germline V gene sequence: CDR1 SNHLY, CDR2 FYNNEI. CDR3 protein: CASSGAGGGQETQYF. For the CDR3, the DNA is TGTGCCAGCAGTGGCGCGGGCGGGGGGCAAGAGACCCAGTACTTC.

This clone was recorded only once. V gene TRBV27 combines with J gene TRBJ1-1; D unclear. Germline CDR1 and CDR2: MNHEY and SMNVEV (reference sequence). This CDR3 has 12 amino acids. Trimming shortened V by 5 bases and J by 4 bases, and 8 bases separated the two germline ends. In DNA, the CDR3 is TGTGCCAGCAGTACGGGAAGCACTGAAGCTTTCTTT. Protein product: CASSTGSTEAFF.

The rearrangement uses TRBV6-2 or TRBV6-3 and TRBJ2-5; 7 nucleotides match TRBD1. This CDR3 region has 15 residues. Germline CDR1 and CDR2: MNHEY and SVGEGT. V shed 0 bases, J shed 5 bases, and the junction held 6 bases outside the gene matches. The CDR3, as DNA: TGTGCCAGCAGTTACTCTGCGACAGGGAGTGAGACCCAGTACTTC. It translates to CASSYSATGSETQYF.

This clone appeared once. V is TRBV5-1 and J is TRBJ2-3, with D perhaps TRBD2 (7 bases). The CDR3 spans 14 residues. V lost 7 bases to trimming and J lost 1 base, with 13 bases between them. Germline-derived CDR1 and CDR2 are SGHRS and YFSETQ. The CDR3 DNA reads as TGCGCCAGCTTAGGGCGGGGGCGCACAGATACGCAGTATTTT. Its protein is CASLGRGRTDTQYF.

This chain links TRBV7-9 with TRBJ2-7, with TRBD2 as a possible D gene (5 bases). V was trimmed by 5 bases and J by 0 bases, leaving 11 bases between them. Germline CDR1 SEHNR, CDR2 FQNEAQ (reference sequence). The CDR3 has 14 amino acids. The CDR3, as DNA: TGTGCCAGCAGCCAGCGACGGGACTCCTACGAGCAGTACTTC. Translation: CASSQRRDSYEQYF.

This chain connects TRBV5-1 to TRBJ2-1; 7 bases agree with TRBD1. V dropped 4 bases and J dropped 6; count of bases not matched to a gene: 4. The CDR3 contains 13 residues. CDR1 is SGHRS and CDR2 is YFSETQ in the germline V gene. This CDR3 reads CASSPGQLNEQFF. CDR3 nucleotides: TGCGCCAGCAGCCCGGGACAGCTCAATGAGCAGTTCTTC.

This chain links TRBV10-3 with TRBJ2-7, with TRBD1 matching over 8 bases. The CDR3 extends over 13 amino acids. V trimming: 6 bases; J trimming: 4 bases; junction bases outside the gene matches: 5. The V gene's germline CDR1 is ENHRY and CDR2 SYGVKD. The CDR3 coding sequence is TGTGCCATCAGGGGACAGGAAAGTTACGAGCAGTACTTC. This codes for CAIRGQESYEQYF.

The V call is TRBV29-1, the J call TRBJ2-3, with 9 bases matching TRBD1. CDR1 SQVTM and CDR2 ANQGSEA come from the germline V gene. CDR3 length equals 12 residues. The V gene end was trimmed by 5 bases and the J gene end by 5 bases; junction bases not matched to a gene: 2. The DNA for the CDR3 is TGCAGCGTTAAGGACAGGGGAGATACGCAGTATTTT. This translates into CSVKDRGDTQYF.

The chain uses TRBV3-1 (or the pseudogene TRBV3-2) and TRBJ2-2; D remains unclear. The germline gives CDR1 LGHDT, CDR2 YNNKEL (reference sequence). V was trimmed by 6 bases and J by 2 bases, leaving 10 bases between them. CDR3 length equals 14 residues. The CDR3 nucleotides read TGTGCCAGCAGGCCCTATATAAACACCGGGGAGCTGTTTTTT. Translated, it gives CASRPYINTGELFF.

The rearrangement links TRBV20-1 to TRBJ2-1; 8 nucleotides align to TRBD2. The germline CDR1 and CDR2 sequences are DFQATT and SNEGSKA (reference sequence). This CDR3 is built from 13 residues. Trimming at V came to 3 bases and at J to 8 bases, leaving 6 bases not matched to a gene. CDR3 in DNA: TGCAGTGCTAGTCGGGGGGGACCCCATGAGCAGTTCTTC. Protein: CSASRGGPHEQFF.

The chain combines TRBV2 with TRBJ2-3; 8 bases are a match to TRBD2. The CDR3 consists of 15 residues. Trimming at V came to 5 bases and at J to 0 bases, leaving 4 bases not matched to a gene. The V gene's germline CDR1 is SNHLY and CDR2 FYNNEI. CDR3 nucleotide sequence: TGTGCCAGCAGTCGACTAGCGTATAGCACAGATACGCAGTATTTT. Its protein is CASSRLAYSTDTQYF.

The rearrangement links TRBV7-9 to TRBJ2-7; 7 nucleotides match TRBD2. The V and J ends lost 2 bases and 5 bases, in that order; junction bases with no gene match: 6. This CDR3 region has 14 residues. CDR1 is SEHNR, CDR2 FQNEAQ, per germline (reference sequence). The CDR3 DNA is TGTGCCAGCAGCTTAAGTTATCGGGGGGACGAGCAGTACTTC. Translating gives CASSLSYRGDEQYF.

This chain links TRBV7-9 with TRBJ1-1, with unresolved D. Germline-derived CDR1 and CDR2 are SEHNR and FQNEAQ (reference sequence). CDR3 length equals 11 residues. Trimming took off 7 bases at V and 6 bases at J, with 9 bases between the two ends. The CDR3 loop is CASTSRSEAFF. In nucleotides, the CDR3 is TGTGCCAGCACCTCCAGGTCTGAAGCTTTCTTT.

The chain couples TRBV9 to TRBJ2-3; D unresolved. CDR3 length equals 16 residues. Per germline, CDR1 SGDLS and CDR2 YYNGEE. V lost 4 bases, J lost 2 bases, and 17 bases lay in between. CDR3 DNA: TGTGCCAGCAGCCCAAGATTTACTCTCAACACAGATACGCAGTATTTT. Encoded protein: CASSPRFTLNTDTQYF.

This rearrangement joins TRBV7-9 to TRBJ1-2; 7 bases are shared with TRBD1. The CDR3 is 13 residues long. The V gene end was trimmed by 5 bases and the J gene end by 6 bases; junction bases not matched to a gene: 6. Per the germline V gene, CDR1 is SEHNR and CDR2 is FQNEAQ (reference sequence). CDR3 DNA sequence: TGTGCCAGCAGCCGAAGACAGGGCGATGGCTACACCTTC. As protein: CASSRRQGDGYTF.